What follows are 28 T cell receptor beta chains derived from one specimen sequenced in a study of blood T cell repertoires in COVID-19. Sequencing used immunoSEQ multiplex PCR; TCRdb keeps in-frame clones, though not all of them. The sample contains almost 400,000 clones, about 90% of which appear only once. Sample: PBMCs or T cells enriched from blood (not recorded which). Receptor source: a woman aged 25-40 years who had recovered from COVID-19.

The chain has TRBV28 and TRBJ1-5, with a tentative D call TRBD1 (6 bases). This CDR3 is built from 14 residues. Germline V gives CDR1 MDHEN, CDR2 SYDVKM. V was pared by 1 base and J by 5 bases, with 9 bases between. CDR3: CASSLLGGDQPQHF. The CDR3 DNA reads TGTGCCAGCAGTTTATTAGGGGGGGATCAGCCCCAGCATTTT.

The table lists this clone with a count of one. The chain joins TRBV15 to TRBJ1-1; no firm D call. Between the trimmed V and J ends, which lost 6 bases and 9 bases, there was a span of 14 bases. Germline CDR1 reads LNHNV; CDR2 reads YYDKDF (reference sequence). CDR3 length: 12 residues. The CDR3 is CATRGDSSQAFF. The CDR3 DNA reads TGTGCCACCAGGGGCGACTCTAGCCAAGCTTTCTTT. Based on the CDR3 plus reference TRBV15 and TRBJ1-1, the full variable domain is DAMVIQNPRYQVTQFGKPVTLSCSQTLNHNVMYWYQQKSSQAPKLLFHYYDKDFNNEADTPDNFQSRRPNTSFCFLDIRSPGLGDTAMYLCATRGDSSQAFFGQGTRLTVV.

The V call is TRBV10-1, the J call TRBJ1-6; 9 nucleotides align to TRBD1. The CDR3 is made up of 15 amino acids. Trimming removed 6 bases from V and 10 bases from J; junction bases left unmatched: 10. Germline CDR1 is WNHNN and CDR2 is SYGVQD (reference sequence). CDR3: CASSLSGTGTSPLHF. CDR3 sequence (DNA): TGCGCCAGCAGCCTCTCCGGGACAGGGACGTCACCCCTCCACTTT.

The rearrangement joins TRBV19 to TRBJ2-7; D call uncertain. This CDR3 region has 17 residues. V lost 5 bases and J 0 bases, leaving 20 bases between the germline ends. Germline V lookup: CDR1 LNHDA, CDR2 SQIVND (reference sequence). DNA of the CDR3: TGTGCCAGTAGTCCTACCCCCGCCGACTCGAACTCCTACGAGCAGTACTTC. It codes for CASSPTPADSNSYEQYF.

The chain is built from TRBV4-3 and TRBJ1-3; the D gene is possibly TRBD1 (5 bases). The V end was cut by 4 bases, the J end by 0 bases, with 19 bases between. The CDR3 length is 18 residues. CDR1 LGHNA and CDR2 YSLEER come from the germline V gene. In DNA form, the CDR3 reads TGCGCCAGCAGCCCACAACCGCCGGGGGATACCTCTGGAAACACCATATATTTT. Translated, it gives CASSPQPPGDTSGNTIYF.

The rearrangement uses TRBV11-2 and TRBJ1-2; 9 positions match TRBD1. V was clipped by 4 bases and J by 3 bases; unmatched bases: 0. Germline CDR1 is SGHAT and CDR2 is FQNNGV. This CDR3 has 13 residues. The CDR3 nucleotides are TGTGCCAGCAGCTGGGACAGGGACTATGGCTACACCTTC. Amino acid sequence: CASSWDRDYGYTF.

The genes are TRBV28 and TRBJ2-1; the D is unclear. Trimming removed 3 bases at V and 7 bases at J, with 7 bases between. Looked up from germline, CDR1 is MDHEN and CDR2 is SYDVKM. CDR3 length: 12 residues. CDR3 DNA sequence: TGTGCCAGCAGTTTCCAGTTTAATGAGCAGTTCTTC. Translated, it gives CASSFQFNEQFF.

CDR3 DNA: TGTGCCACCAGCAGGGGACAGCTCACAGATACGCAGTATTTT. Translation gives CATSRGQLTDTQYF. This chain uses TRBV15 with TRBJ2-3; 7 bases fit TRBD1. Per germline, CDR1 LNHNV and CDR2 YYDKDF (reference sequence). CDR3 size: 14 residues. Germline trimming cut 3 bases from V and 2 bases from J; bases unmatched to any gene: 2.

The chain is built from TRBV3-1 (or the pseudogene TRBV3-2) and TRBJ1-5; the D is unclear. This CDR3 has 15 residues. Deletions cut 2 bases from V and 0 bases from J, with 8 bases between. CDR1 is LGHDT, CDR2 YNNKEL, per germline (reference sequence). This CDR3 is CASSQTHSSNQPQHF. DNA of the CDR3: TGTGCCAGCAGCCAAACCCACAGTAGCAATCAGCCCCAGCATTTT.

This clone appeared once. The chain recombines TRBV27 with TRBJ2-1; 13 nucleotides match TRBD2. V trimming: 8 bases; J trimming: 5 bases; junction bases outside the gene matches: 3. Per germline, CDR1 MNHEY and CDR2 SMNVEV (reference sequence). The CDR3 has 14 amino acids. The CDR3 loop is CASRTSGGNNEQFF. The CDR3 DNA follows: TGTGCCAGCCGGACTAGCGGGGGAAACAATGAGCAGTTCTTC.

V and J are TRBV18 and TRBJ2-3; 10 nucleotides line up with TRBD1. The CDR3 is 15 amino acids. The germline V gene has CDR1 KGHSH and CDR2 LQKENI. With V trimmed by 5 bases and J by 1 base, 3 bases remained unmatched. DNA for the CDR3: TGTGCCAGCTCAACTGGGACAGGGGGCACAGATACGCAGTATTTT. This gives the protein CASSTGTGGTDTQYF.

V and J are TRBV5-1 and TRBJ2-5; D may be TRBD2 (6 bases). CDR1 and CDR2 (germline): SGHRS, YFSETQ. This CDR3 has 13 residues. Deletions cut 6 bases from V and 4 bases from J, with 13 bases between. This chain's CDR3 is CASNYGGTETQYF. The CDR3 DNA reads TGCGCCAGCAACTACGGGGGAACAGAGACCCAGTACTTC.

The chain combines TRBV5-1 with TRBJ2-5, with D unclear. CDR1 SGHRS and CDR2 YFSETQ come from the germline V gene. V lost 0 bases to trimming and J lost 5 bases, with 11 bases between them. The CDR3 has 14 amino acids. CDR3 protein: CASSLAIAPETQYF. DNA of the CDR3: TGCGCCAGCAGCTTGGCGATAGCCCCGGAGACCCAGTACTTC. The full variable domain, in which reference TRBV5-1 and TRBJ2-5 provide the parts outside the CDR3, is KAGVTQTPRYLIKTRGQQVTLSCSPISGHRSVSWYQQTPGQGLQFLFEYFSETQRNKGNFPGRFSGRQFSNSRSEMNVSTLELGDSALYLCASSLAIAPETQYFGPGTRLLVL.

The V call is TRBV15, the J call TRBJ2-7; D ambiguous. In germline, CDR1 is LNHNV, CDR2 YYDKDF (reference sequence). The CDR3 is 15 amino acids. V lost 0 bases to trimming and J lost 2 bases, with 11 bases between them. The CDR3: CATSREPGTPYEQYF. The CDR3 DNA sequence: TGTGCCACCAGCAGAGAACCAGGCACCCCCTACGAGCAGTACTTC.

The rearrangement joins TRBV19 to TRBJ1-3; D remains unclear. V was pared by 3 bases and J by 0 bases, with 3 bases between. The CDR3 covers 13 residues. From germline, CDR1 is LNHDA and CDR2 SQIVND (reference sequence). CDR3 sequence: CASSMSSGNTIYF. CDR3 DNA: TGTGCCAGTAGTATGAGCTCTGGAAACACCATATATTTT.

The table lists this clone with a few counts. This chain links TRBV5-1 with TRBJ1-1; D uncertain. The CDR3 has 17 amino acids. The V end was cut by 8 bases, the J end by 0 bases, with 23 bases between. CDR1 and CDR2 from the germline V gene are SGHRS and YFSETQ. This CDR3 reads CASRLSLAVDVNTEAFF. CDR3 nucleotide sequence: TGCGCCAGTCGCTTATCCTTGGCAGTCGATGTGAACACTGAAGCTTTCTTT.

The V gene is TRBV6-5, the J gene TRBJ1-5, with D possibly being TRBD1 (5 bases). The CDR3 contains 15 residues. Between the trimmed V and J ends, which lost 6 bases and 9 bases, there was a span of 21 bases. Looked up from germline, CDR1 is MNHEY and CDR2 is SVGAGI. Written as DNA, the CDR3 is TGTGCCAGCAGGAGCGGGACGGCGGGGGTTGGGCCCCAGCATTTT. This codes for CASRSGTAGVGPQHF.

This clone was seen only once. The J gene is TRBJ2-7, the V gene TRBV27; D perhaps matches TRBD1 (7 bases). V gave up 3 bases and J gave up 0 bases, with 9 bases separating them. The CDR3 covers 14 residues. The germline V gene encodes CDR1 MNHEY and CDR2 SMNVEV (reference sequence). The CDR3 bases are TGTGCCAGCAGTTTCAGGGGGGTCTCCTACGAGCAGTACTTC. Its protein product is CASSFRGVSYEQYF.

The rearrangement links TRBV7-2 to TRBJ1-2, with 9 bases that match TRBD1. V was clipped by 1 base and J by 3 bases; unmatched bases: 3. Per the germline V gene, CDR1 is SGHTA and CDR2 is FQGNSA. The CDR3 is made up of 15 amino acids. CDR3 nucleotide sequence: TGTGCCAGCAGCTTAGGGGACAGGGTAGACTATGGCTACACCTTC. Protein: CASSLGDRVDYGYTF.

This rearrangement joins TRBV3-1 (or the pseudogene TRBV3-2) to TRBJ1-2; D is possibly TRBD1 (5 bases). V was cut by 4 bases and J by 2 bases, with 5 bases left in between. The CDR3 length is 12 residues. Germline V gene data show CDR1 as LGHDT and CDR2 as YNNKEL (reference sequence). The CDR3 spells CASSRQNYGYTF. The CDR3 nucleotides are TGTGCCAGCAGCCGACAGAACTATGGCTACACCTTC.

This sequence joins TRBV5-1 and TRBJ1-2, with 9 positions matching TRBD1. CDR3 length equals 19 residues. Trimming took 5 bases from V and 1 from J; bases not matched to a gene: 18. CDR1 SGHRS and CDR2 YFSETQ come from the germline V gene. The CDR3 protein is CASSRHLGQGQQLNYGYTF. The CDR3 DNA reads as TGCGCCAGCAGTCGTCATTTAGGACAGGGGCAACAACTTAACTATGGCTACACCTTC.

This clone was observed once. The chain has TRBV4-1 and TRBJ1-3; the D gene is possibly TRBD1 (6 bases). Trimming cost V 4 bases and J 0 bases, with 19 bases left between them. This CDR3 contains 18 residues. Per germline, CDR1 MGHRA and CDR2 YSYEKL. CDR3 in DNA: TGCGCCAGCAGCCGCGGGGGAACAGGGTTCCTCTCTGGAAACACCATATATTTT. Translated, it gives CASSRGGTGFLSGNTIYF.

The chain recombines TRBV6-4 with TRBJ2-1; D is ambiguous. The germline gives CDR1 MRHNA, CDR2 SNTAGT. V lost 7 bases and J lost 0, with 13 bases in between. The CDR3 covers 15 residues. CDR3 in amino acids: CASMSSHLSYNEQFF. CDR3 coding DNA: TGTGCCAGCATGTCCAGTCACCTCTCCTACAATGAGCAGTTCTTC.

The CDR3 region has the DNA TGTGCCAGCAGCTCGATGGGGGCCCAAGCTTTCTTT. It codes for CASSSMGAQAFF. The rearrangement joins TRBV7-9 to TRBJ1-1; tentatively, D is TRBD1 (6 bases). The V and J ends lost 4 bases and 9 bases respectively, with 12 bases between them. Germline V gene lookup returns CDR1 SEHNR and CDR2 FQNEAQ (reference sequence). This CDR3 contains 12 residues.

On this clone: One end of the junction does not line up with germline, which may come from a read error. The CDR3 nucleotides read TGTGCCAGCAAAATAACCGACAGGGGAATACACTTC. Its protein is CASKITDRGIHF. This chain joins TRBV6-6 and TRBJ2-7, with 8 bases matching TRBD1. Germline CDR1 reads MNHNY; CDR2 reads SVGAGI (reference sequence). The CDR3 extends over 12 amino acids.

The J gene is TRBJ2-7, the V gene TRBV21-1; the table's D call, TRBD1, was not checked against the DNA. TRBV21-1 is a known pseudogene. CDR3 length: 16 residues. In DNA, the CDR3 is TGTGCCAGCAGCAACCACCGACAGGGGAGAGCCTACGAGCAGTACTTC. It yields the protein CASSNHRQGRAYEQYF.

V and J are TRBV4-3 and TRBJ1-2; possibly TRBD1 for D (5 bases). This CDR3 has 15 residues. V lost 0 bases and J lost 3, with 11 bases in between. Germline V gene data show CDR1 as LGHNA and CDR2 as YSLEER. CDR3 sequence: CASSQDSGGYYGYTF. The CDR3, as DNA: TGCGCCAGCAGCCAAGACAGCGGGGGTTACTATGGCTACACCTTC.

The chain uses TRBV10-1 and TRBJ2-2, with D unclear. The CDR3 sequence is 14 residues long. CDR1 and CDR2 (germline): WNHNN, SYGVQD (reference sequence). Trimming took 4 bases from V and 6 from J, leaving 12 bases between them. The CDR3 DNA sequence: TGCGCCAGCAGTGGCAAGAGGAGCGCCGGGGAGCTGTTTTTT. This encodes CASSGKRSAGELFF.